This T cell receptor (beta chain) comes out of a study of OX40 agonist ivuxolimab in advanced cancers. General study findings and limits: With doses of 0.1 to 3.0 mg/kg, CD4+ and CD8+ blood T cells had undergone clonal expansion by week 6. Compared with CD4+, CD8+ T cells on average had more expanded clones. Some patients who did not respond also had low normalized T-cell clonal expansion. Researchers did not establish what antigens the expanded peripheral T cells target.

Sequencing was performed with immunoSEQ multiplex PCR; in TCRdb, only in-frame clones are kept and a portion is missing. The sample records fewer than 25,000 clones, roughly 88% being singletons. V dropped 4 bases and J dropped 0 bases, with 7 bases sitting between them. CDR3 length equals 13 residues. Germline V gene sequence: CDR1 SEHNR, CDR2 FQNEAQ (reference sequence). As concerns this clone: Its target is unknown.

The clonotype originates from an adult with an advanced solid tumor such as melanoma, head and neck, liver or kidney cancer. This chain joins TRBV7-9 and TRBJ2-7, with D uncertain. The sequencing here drew on CD4+ or CD8+ T cells sorted from blood, taken in a trial of the OX40 agonist ivuxolimab. Here the CDR3 DNA reads TGTGCCAGCAGCTCTAAATTCTCCTACGAGCAGTACTTC. It encodes CASSSKFSYEQYF.